This TCR beta chain was sequenced during a study of shared clonotypes between healthy human individuals. Study at large: The cohort comprised two women and a few men. Their ages spanned 18 to 49 years. Study-level results: Generation probability values for non-shared clonotypes were lower than those for clonotypes shared by all four donors. Only a few donors were included, so the genetic and exposure-history diversity represented was limited.

To note about this clone: The antigen remains unidentified.

Sequencing was performed with immunoSEQ multiplex PCR; in TCRdb, only in-frame clones are kept and a portion is missing. The data show some 2 million clones, approximately 95% seen once. Cells designated naive CD8 were CD45RO-negative and were positively selected for CCR7, with terminally differentiated effector memory CD45RA+ cells excluded. This TCR was recovered from a man younger than 35 in good health. The sample comprised naive CD8+ T cells sorted from blood.

CDR3: CASSRISARGVDNEQFF. The CDR3 nucleotides are TGCGCCAGCAGTAGGATTAGCGCCCGAGGGGTTGACAATGAGCAGTTCTTC. V is TRBV4-3 and J is TRBJ2-1; D may match TRBD1 or TRBD2 (5 bases each). The germline gives CDR1 LGHNA, CDR2 YSLEER. CDR3 length: 17 amino acids. V lost 6 bases to trimming and J lost 5 bases, with 23 bases between them.